This T cell receptor (beta chain) was identified in a study of blood T cell repertoires in COVID-19. The assay was immunoSEQ multiplex PCR, and TCRdb's table has in-frame clones only and misses some. In the table there are about 190,000 clones, 88% of which are singletons. Germline assignment: CDR1 MNHEY and CDR2 SVGEGT. V gave up 2 bases and J gave up 8 bases; unmatched junction bases: 12. This CDR3 is built from 17 residues. The genes are TRBV6-2 or TRBV6-3 and TRBJ2-2; 9 nucleotides line up with TRBD2. The sample was peripheral blood. This TCR was recovered from a woman between 40 and 55 years old who had recovered from COVID-19. This CDR3 reads CASSYPLGGRARGELFF. The CDR3 DNA sequence: TGTGCCAGCAGTTACCCCTTGGGCGGGAGGGCCCGAGGGGAGCTGTTTTTT.